The 28 T cell receptor beta chains below all came from one sample that was sequenced in a study of tumor and adjacent non-tumor tissue in lung cancer. This sample's RNA came from whole unsorted tissue. This non-tumor lung sample came from over 3 cm beyond the tumor edge. Three rounds of nested PCR, following a modified ARM-PCR protocol, produced the TCRbeta library. Each CDR3 protein is one row after TCRdb ran MiXCR on the multiplex PCR reads. The sample shows approximately 120,000 distinct CDR3 sequences, about 65% of them seen only once. Sequencing was performed on distant non-tumor lung tissue. Receptors originate from a man aged 60 to 75 with non-small cell lung cancer.

Concerning this clonotype itself: The conserved phenylalanine or tryptophan normally closing the CDR3 is absent here, so this likely arose from a read error. The V call is TRBV30, the J call TRBJ2-1; weak D call: TRBD1 (5 bases). The CDR3 is 13 amino acids. Looked up from germline, CDR1 is GTSNPN and CDR2 is SVGIG (reference sequence). The CDR3 loop is CAWSGAIYNEQFL. In nucleotides, the CDR3 is TGCGCCTGGAGTGGGGCAATCTACAATGAGCAGTTCTTA.

This clonotype occurred once. J is TRBJ2-7 and V is TRBV5-6; D uncertain. Trimming left V 7 bases short and J 10 bases short, with 24 bases between. The CDR3 is 14 residues long. Germline CDR1 and CDR2: SGHDT and YYEEEE. For the CDR3, the DNA is TGTGCCAGCCAGAGCCAAGCCTCCTCTCCCGAACAGTACTTC. Amino acids: CASQSQASSPEQYF. Drawing the rest from reference TRBV5-6 and TRBJ2-7, the complete variable domain is DAGVTQSPTHLIKTRGQQVTLRCSPKSGHDTVSWYQQALGQGPQFIFQYYEEEERQRGNFPDRFSGHQFPNYSSELNVNALLLGDSALYLCASQSQASSPEQYFGPGTRLTVT.

Comment on this clonotype: Since the CDR3 does not end with the conserved phenylalanine or tryptophan, this likely comes from a read error. The genes are TRBV4-1 and TRBJ2-7, with D perhaps matching TRBD1 or TRBD2 (5 bases each). This CDR3 is built from 14 residues. Germline lookup yields CDR1 MGHRA and CDR2 YSYEKL. CDR3 sequence reads: CTSSPGPTSYEQYY. The CDR3 DNA is TGCACCAGCAGCCCGGGACCTACCTCCTACGAGCAGTACTAC.

This clonotype has just one count. The CDR3 does not close with the conserved phenylalanine or tryptophan, likely indicating a read error. V gene TRBV24-1 combines with J gene TRBJ2-1; D unclear. Trimming pared 3 bases from V and 4 bases from J, leaving 6 bases between. Per the germline V gene, CDR1 is KGHDR and CDR2 is SFDVKD. CDR3 length: 13 residues. As DNA, the CDR3 is TGTGCCACCAGTGATCCCCTTTACAATGAGCAGTTCCTC. This codes for CATSDPLYNEQFL.

CDR3: CASSLGTSGRSGTQYF. The CDR3 nucleotides are TGTGCCAGCAGCTTGGGGACTAGCGGGCGTAGTGGGACCCAGTACTTC. This rearrangement joins TRBV7-9 to TRBJ2-5; 12 bases are shared with TRBD2. J gave up 7 bases and V 3 bases, and 9 bases lay outside the gene matches. Germline values: CDR1 SEHNR, CDR2 FQNEAQ (reference sequence). This CDR3 contains 16 residues.

About this clonotype itself: Its ends do not fully match the called genes, so a read error is possible. The chain is built from TRBV11-2 and TRBJ2-7; D gene ambiguous. Germline V gene data show CDR1 as SGHAT and CDR2 as FQNNGV. This CDR3 is 16 amino acids long. Here the CDR3 DNA reads TGTGTCAGCAGCTTAATACCAATAGTGCGACGCTACGAGCAGTACTTC. Amino acid sequence: CVSSLIPIVRRYEQYF.

The sample holds many counts of this clonotype. V and J are TRBV20-1 and TRBJ1-1; TRBD1 might be the D (5 bases). The V and J ends lost 5 bases and 0 bases respectively, with 16 bases between them. CDR1 DFQATT and CDR2 SNEGSKA come from the germline V gene (reference sequence). The CDR3 has 15 residues. The CDR3 DNA reads as TGCAGTGCTGGACCGTTACAGGACATGAACACTGAAGCTTTCTTT. It codes for CSAGPLQDMNTEAFF.

As to this clonotype: A clone one base away is much larger, so this may be a read error. The V gene is TRBV5-1, the J gene TRBJ1-6, with 9 bases aligning to TRBD1. The CDR3 runs to 16 residues. Germline-derived CDR1 and CDR2 are SGHRS and YFSETQ. The chain's CDR3 is CASSLALSGTGSPPHF. Written as DNA, the CDR3 is TGCGCCAGCAGCTTGGCCTTATCCGGGACAGGGTCACCCCCCCACTTT.

As to this clonotype: A clone one base away is much larger, so this may be a read error. V gene TRBV6-6 combines with J gene TRBJ2-1; a possible D gene is TRBD2 (6 bases). V lost 6 bases, J lost 12 bases, and 15 bases lay in between. Germline CDR1 reads MNHNY; CDR2 reads SVGAGI (reference sequence). This CDR3 has 12 residues. The chain's CDR3 is CASSTLAYGQFF. The CDR3, as DNA: TGTGCCAGCAGCACACTAGCCTATGGGCAGTTCTTC.

This clonotype was counted many times. CDR3 sequence: CSARDAGQPEETQYF. The CDR3, as DNA: TGCAGTGCTAGAGACGCGGGACAGCCTGAAGAGACCCAGTACTTC. The V gene is TRBV20-1, the J gene TRBJ2-5; perhaps TRBD1 as D (7 bases). This CDR3 region has 15 residues. Trimming stripped 0 bases from V and 3 bases from J, with 14 bases between. The V gene's germline CDR1 is DFQATT and CDR2 SNEGSKA (reference sequence).

As concerns this clonotype: Without the conserved terminal phenylalanine or tryptophan, this CDR3 likely stems from a read error. The rearrangement joins TRBV5-1 to TRBJ2-1, with D tentatively TRBD2 (6 bases). The CDR3 length is 18 residues. Trimming took off 4 bases at V and 0 bases at J, with 20 bases between the two ends. Germline assignment: CDR1 SGHRS and CDR2 YFSETQ. The CDR3 sequence: CASSSRLEGRSSYNEQFL. In DNA, the CDR3 is TGCGCCAGCAGCAGTAGACTAGAGGGACGGAGCTCCTACAATGAGCAGTTCTTA.

A remark on this clonotype: The junction and the germline gene differ at one end; a read error may be behind it. The chain is built from TRBV30 and TRBJ1-1; D is undetermined. The CDR3 extends over 12 amino acids. Looked up from germline, CDR1 is GTSNPN and CDR2 is SVGIG (reference sequence). CDR3 amino acids: CDWSIIGAEAFF. The CDR3 bases are TGTGACTGGAGTATAATAGGTGCTGAAGCTTTCTTT.

The rearrangement joins TRBV24-1 to TRBJ2-1, with D perhaps given as TRBD1 or TRBD2 (5 bases each). The CDR3 is 14 residues long. The V and J ends lost 7 bases and 5 bases respectively, with 14 bases between them. The germline V gene encodes CDR1 KGHDR and CDR2 SFDVKD. The CDR3, as DNA: TGTGCCACCAGGAGCAGGCTGGGGGACAATGAGCAGTTCTTC. It specifies CATRSRLGDNEQFF.

This clonotype has a single count. The V and J genes are TRBV4-1 and TRBJ2-5; 8 bases align to TRBD2. V gave up 3 bases and J gave up 4 bases; unmatched junction bases: 4. Germline V gene sequence: CDR1 MGHRA, CDR2 YSYEKL. The CDR3 runs to 14 residues. DNA of the CDR3: TGCGCCAGCAGCCACGGGGGGGAGGGAGAGACCCAGTACTTC. Its translation is CASSHGGEGETQYF.

Turning to this clonotype: An end of the junction differs from the germline gene, which may be a read error. V is TRBV6-5 and J is TRBJ2-2; D tentatively reads TRBD1 or TRBD2 (5 bases each). The CDR3 runs to 15 residues. The germline V gene encodes CDR1 MNHEY and CDR2 SVGAGI. The CDR3 loop is CASRSAGTKTGELFF. DNA for the CDR3: TGTGCCAGCAGATCCGCAGGGACGAAGACCGGGGAGCTGTTTTTT.

This rearrangement joins TRBV6-1 to TRBJ1-2, with 7 bases matching TRBD1. The germline CDR1 and CDR2 sequences are MNHNS and SASEGT. With V trimmed by 10 bases and J by 7 bases, 12 bases remained unmatched. CDR3 length equals 13 residues. Written as DNA, the CDR3 is TGTGCCACCGCCACGAGGGACAGCTGTGGCTACACCTTC. Translation gives CATATRDSCGYTF.

This chain links TRBV4-3 with TRBJ2-1; 8 bases agree with TRBD2. The CDR3 is made up of 16 amino acids. CDR1 and CDR2 (germline): LGHNA, YSLEER. The DNA of the CDR3 is TGCGACTGCAGCATACGAGCGGGAGTCGGCTACAATGAGCAGTTCTTC. It specifies CDCSIRAGVGYNEQFF.

The table lists this clonotype with many counts. This chain joins TRBV6-5 and TRBJ2-1; the D gene is possibly TRBD1 (5 bases). Germline V gene data show CDR1 as MNHEY and CDR2 as SVGAGI. V lost 5 bases, J lost 6 bases, and 14 bases lay in between. The CDR3 contains 14 residues. For the CDR3, the DNA is TGTGCCAGCAGTCCATTCCGCCAGGGCAATGAGCAGTTCTTC. Translation gives CASSPFRQGNEQFF.

A few counts support this clonotype. The chain joins TRBV5-4 to TRBJ2-2, with 9 bases aligning to TRBD1. V shed 6 bases and J 7 bases; nucleotides not matched to a gene: 7. Germline CDR1 SGHNT, CDR2 YYREEE (reference sequence). This CDR3 region has 14 residues. The CDR3 here is CASTEQGAGGELFF. In DNA, the CDR3 is TGTGCCAGCACGGAACAGGGGGCGGGCGGGGAGCTGTTTTTT.

Remarks on this clonotype: A clone one base away is much larger, so this may be a read error. The genes are TRBV5-6 and TRBJ2-2, with 8 bases identical to TRBD2. The V and J ends lost 1 base and 3 bases, in that order; junction bases with no gene match: 14. The CDR3 contains 19 residues. Per germline, CDR1 SGHDT and CDR2 YYEEEE. The CDR3 DNA follows: TGTGCCAGCAGCTTGATAGTCCCCCGAGCGGGAGTCTACACCGGGGAGCTGTTTTTT. Protein: CASSLIVPRAGVYTGELFF.

This clonotype was detected a few times. This may stem from a read error, because a much larger clone lies one nucleotide away. V usage is TRBV5-1 and J usage is TRBJ2-7; weak D call: TRBD1 (5 bases). The V gene lost 4 bases and the J gene lost 6 bases, with 26 bases spanning the gap. Germline CDR1 is SGHRS and CDR2 is YFSETQ. This CDR3 has 17 amino acids. CDR3 sequence (DNA): TGCGCCAGCAGCCTGAGGAGACAGTCCCAAGACAACTCCGAGCAGTACTTC. Its protein is CASSLRRQSQDNSEQYF.

Worth noting for this clonotype: Sequence at one end of the junction differs from germline and may be a read error. The CDR3 protein is CSGTGRQDTQYF. The CDR3 bases are TGCAGCGGGACAGGTCGTCAAGATACCCAGTATTTC. The chain recombines TRBV29-1 with TRBJ2-5; TRBD1 matches 7 bases. Per the germline V gene, CDR1 is SQVTM and CDR2 is ANQGSEA. The CDR3 covers 12 residues. Complete variable domain (other parts from reference TRBV29-1 and TRBJ2-5): SAVISQKPSRDICQRGTSLTIQCQVDSQVTMMFWYRQQPGQSLTLIATANQGSEATYESGFVIDKFPISRPNLTFSTLTVSNMSPEDSSIYLCSGTGRQDTQYFGPGTRLLVL.

This clonotype was found many times. The V call is TRBV28, the J call TRBJ2-7, with D possibly being TRBD2 (6 bases). CDR3 length: 13 residues. V gave up 7 bases and J gave up 5 bases, with 15 bases separating them. The germline V gene has CDR1 MDHEN and CDR2 SYDVKM. CDR3: CASTEGSKDEQYF. DNA of the CDR3: TGTGCCAGCACGGAGGGGAGTAAGGACGAGCAGTACTTC.

This clonotype was recorded a few times. This may be a read error: a much more frequent sequence differs by one nucleotide. The rearrangement joins TRBV29-1 to TRBJ1-1; tentatively, D is TRBD1 (5 bases). V was shortened by 7 bases and J by 4 bases, with 13 bases between the two germline ends. The CDR3 runs 12 residues. Per the germline V gene, CDR1 is SQVTM and CDR2 is ANQGSEA. Written as DNA, the CDR3 is TGCAGCGAACGGGGCCCAGGCACTGAAGCTTTCTTT. Translated: CSERGPGTEAFF.

In this sample, this clonotype turned up many times. The chain links TRBV20-1 to TRBJ2-3, with 9 bases fitting TRBD1. Germline-derived CDR1 and CDR2 are DFQATT and SNEGSKA (reference sequence). Germline trimming cut 6 bases from V and 4 bases from J; bases unmatched to any gene: 5. CDR3 length: 13 residues. CDR3 coding DNA: TGCAGTGCCCCGGGACAGGGATCAGATACGCAGTATTTT. It specifies CSAPGQGSDTQYF.

In its sample, this clonotype was seen a few times. V gene TRBV2 combines with J gene TRBJ1-1; D ambiguous. The germline V gene has CDR1 SNHLY and CDR2 FYNNEI. Trimming left V 6 bases short and J 1 base short, with 9 bases between. The CDR3 loop spans 13 amino acids. The CDR3 protein is CASSEDQNTEAFF. Written as DNA, the CDR3 is TGTGCCAGCAGCGAGGACCAGAACACTGAAGCTTTCTTT.

With respect to this clonotype: A much larger clone is a single base away; this may be a read error. J is TRBJ1-6 and V is TRBV11-2; a possible D gene is TRBD1 (5 bases). The CDR3 is made up of 13 amino acids. CDR1 is SGHAT, CDR2 FQNNGV, per germline. The CDR3 DNA sequence: TGTGTCAGCAGCTTAGGAGGGACTTCACCCCTCCACTTT. This encodes CVSSLGGTSPLHF.

As to this clonotype: The CDR3 end shows no conserved phenylalanine or tryptophan, and so a read error is likely. The rearrangement links TRBV29-1 to TRBJ2-1; 8 bases align to TRBD2. CDR1 and CDR2 from the germline V gene are SQVTM and ANQGSEA. V gave up 7 bases and J gave up 8 bases; unmatched junction bases: 10. CDR3 length equals 13 residues. CDR3 residues: CSAPGTSPDEQFL. DNA for the CDR3: TGCAGCGCCCCCGGGACTAGTCCCGATGAGCAGTTCCTC.